A single sample is the source of the 14 T cell receptor beta chains below, sequenced in a study of tumor and adjacent non-tumor tissue in lung cancer. This sample's RNA came from whole unsorted tissue. The library came from three nested PCR rounds adapted from ARM-PCR protocols. TCRdb analysed the multiplex PCR reads with MiXCR anew, one entry per CDR3 protein. The repertoire holds about 93,000 distinct CDR3 sequences, with about 72% as singletons. The sequenced material came from lung tumor tissue. Receptors originate from a man in his sixties with non-small cell lung cancer.

Concerning this clonotype itself: One junction end disagrees with the germline gene, perhaps due to a read error. The chain employs TRBV5-4 and TRBJ1-4, with 12 bases that match TRBD1. The CDR3 loop spans 15 amino acids. CDR1 and CDR2 (germline): SGHNT, YYREEE (reference sequence). The CDR3 reads CASSPGTGGDEKLVF. DNA of the CDR3: TGTGCTAGCAGCCCCGGGACAGGGGGCGATGAAAAACTGGTTTTT.

As to this clonotype: A much larger clone is a single base away; this may be a read error. The chain carries TRBV15 and TRBJ2-5, with TRBD1 identical over 8 bases. Germline CDR1 LNHNV, CDR2 YYDKDF (reference sequence). The CDR3 totals 13 residues. The DNA of the CDR3 is TGTGCCACCAGCGGACAGGGACAAGGGACCCAGTACTTC. The encoded protein is CATSGQGQGTQYF.

In regard to this clonotype: No conserved phenylalanine or tryptophan ends this CDR3, so it is likely a read error. The DNA is omitted, as the CDR3 cannot be located on it reliably, and the CDR3 follows TCRdb's listing. This chain links TRBV6-2 or TRBV6-3 with TRBJ2-5; TRBD2 is the table's D call and was not checked against the DNA. The CDR3 extends over 19 residues, inclusive of both ends. Germline V CDR1 and CDR2: MNHEY, SVGEGT. This chain's CDR3 is CASSLAASGRAEVEETHYL.

The gene calls are TRBV30 and TRBJ2-7; D call uncertain. This CDR3 region has 11 residues. Germline-derived CDR1 and CDR2 are GTSNPN and SVGIG (reference sequence). V dropped 6 bases and J dropped 6 bases, with 12 bases sitting between them. CDR3 sequence (DNA): TGTGCCTGCGCTACAGTGTTCGAGCAGTACTTC. Translating it yields CACATVFEQYF.

This chain uses TRBV11-2 with TRBJ2-1, with 9 bases lining up with TRBD2. Trimming removed 0 bases from V and 5 bases from J; junction bases left unmatched: 5. This CDR3 contains 16 residues. The germline CDR1 and CDR2 sequences are SGHAT and FQNNGV. The CDR3 reads CASSLEGTSIHNEQFF. CDR3 DNA: TGTGCCAGCAGCTTAGAAGGGACTAGCATCCACAATGAGCAGTTCTTC.

As to this clonotype: A junction end diverges from the germline sequence, so it may reflect a read error. The rearrangement links TRBV11-1 to TRBJ2-1; D ambiguous. The germline V gene encodes CDR1 SGHAT and CDR2 FQDESV (reference sequence). This CDR3 is 13 amino acids long. The CDR3 sequence is CAISLGLNNEQFF. CDR3 coding DNA: TGTGCCATCAGCTTAGGGCTCAACAATGAGCAGTTCTTC.

Notes on this clonotype: A much larger clone sits a single nucleotide away, making a read error possible. The gene calls are TRBV12-3 or TRBV12-4 and TRBJ2-7; 8 bases match TRBD1. The CDR3 spans 11 residues. CDR3 amino acids: CTSSLDRGRHF. CDR3 coding DNA: TGTACCAGCAGTCTAGACAGGGGAAGGCACTTC.

This chain uses TRBV6-2 or TRBV6-3 with TRBJ1-2; D may be TRBD1 (6 bases). The CDR3 is 13 amino acids. Trimming removed 6 bases from V and 7 bases from J, with 15 bases in between. CDR1 and CDR2 (germline): MNHEY, SVGEGT. CDR3 nucleotides: TGTGCCAGCAGCTCGACAGGAGTCTGTGGCTACACCTTC. This translates into CASSSTGVCGYTF.

On this clonotype: This may be a read error: a much more frequent sequence differs by one nucleotide. V usage is TRBV13 and J usage is TRBJ2-3; maybe TRBD2 (7 bases). The V gene's germline CDR1 is PRHDT and CDR2 FYEKMQ (reference sequence). The CDR3 loop spans 16 amino acids. The CDR3 DNA reads as TGTACCAGCAGCTCCCCGGCGGGGGCGGGCACAGATACGCAGTATTTT. Translated: CTSSSPAGAGTDTQYF.

This chain joins TRBV11-2 and TRBJ2-3; unclear D gene. The end of the DNA fits TRBJ1-5 better, so the J call may be wrong. This CDR3 is 14 amino acids long. Per germline, CDR1 SGHAT and CDR2 FQNNGV. CDR3 coding DNA: TGTGCCAGCAGCTACCGGACCTCTACGGCTTCACAGCATTTT. It encodes CASSYRTSTASQHF.

In its sample, this clonotype was seen many times. Just one base apart from a much larger clone, this may be a read error. This chain uses TRBV29-1 with TRBJ2-1, with D tentatively TRBD2 (6 bases). There are 12 residues in the CDR3. Germline V gives CDR1 SQVTM, CDR2 ANQGSEA. This chain's CDR3 is CSVGLVDNKQFF. The CDR3 DNA reads as TGCAGCGTTGGACTAGTCGACAATAAGCAGTTCTTC.

A word on this clonotype: Germline and junction disagree at one end, which may indicate a read error. The J gene is TRBJ2-2, the V gene TRBV11-2; 14 bases fit TRBD2. CDR3 length: 18 amino acids. The germline V gene encodes CDR1 SGHAT and CDR2 FQNNGV. The CDR3 loop reads CANSSGLAGATKTGELFF. The DNA for the CDR3 is TGTGCAAACAGCTCGGGACTAGCGGGAGCGACGAAGACCGGGGAGCTGTTTTTT.

The genes are TRBV6-5 and TRBJ2-6; D remains ambiguous. Germline loops: CDR1 MNHEY, CDR2 SVGAGI. Trimming removed 11 bases from V and 3 bases from J, with 11 bases in between. The CDR3 extends over 13 amino acids. CDR3 bases: TGTGCCTGCACAAGATTTGGGGCCAACGTCCTGACTTTC. Protein product: CACTRFGANVLTF.

The rearrangement links TRBV2 to TRBJ2-2; possible D gene TRBD2, 5 bases. Germline lookup yields CDR1 SNHLY and CDR2 FYNNEI. The CDR3 is made up of 15 amino acids. Trimming removed 2 bases at V and 5 bases at J, with 12 bases between. The CDR3 nucleotides read TGTGCCAGCAGTGAACAGCGGCCCATAACCGGGGAGCTGTTTTTT. As protein: CASSEQRPITGELFF.